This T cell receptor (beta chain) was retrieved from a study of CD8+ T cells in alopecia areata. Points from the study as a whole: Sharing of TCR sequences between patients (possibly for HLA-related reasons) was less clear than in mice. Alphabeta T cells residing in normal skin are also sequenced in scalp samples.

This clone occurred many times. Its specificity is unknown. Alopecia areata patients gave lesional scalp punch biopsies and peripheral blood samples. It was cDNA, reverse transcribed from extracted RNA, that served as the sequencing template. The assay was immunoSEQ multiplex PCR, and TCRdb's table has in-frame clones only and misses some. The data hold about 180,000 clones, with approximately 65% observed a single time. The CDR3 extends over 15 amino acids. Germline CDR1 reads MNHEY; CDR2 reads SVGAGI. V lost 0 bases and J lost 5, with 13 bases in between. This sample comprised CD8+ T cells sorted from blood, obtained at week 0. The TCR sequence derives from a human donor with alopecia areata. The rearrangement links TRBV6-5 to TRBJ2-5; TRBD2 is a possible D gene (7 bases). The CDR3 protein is CASSYSGGGMETQYF. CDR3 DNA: TGTGCCAGCAGTTACTCAGGCGGGGGCATGGAGACCCAGTACTTC.